This section outlines one T cell receptor (beta chain) sequence together with its context. In patients aged 18 to 65, hyperthyroidism was newly diagnosed, with duration under 2 months. CDR1 is LGHNA, CDR2 YNFKEQ, per germline. V gave up 3 bases and J gave up 1 base; unmatched junction bases: 8. The CDR3 consists of 17 residues. This entry is derived from a study of T cells in Graves' hyperthyroidism and ophthalmopathy. Amplified TCR beta CDR3 regions came from RNA transcripts. Researchers ran a first-round RT-PCR on the TCR CDR3 using the HTBI primer set. Via MiXCR, TCRdb re-called the multiplex PCR reads, giving one row per CDR3 protein. The table has 550,000 to 600,000 distinct CDR3 sequences, over 15% seen once.

This receptor was obtained from a woman in her late teens or twenties with Graves' hyperthyroidism. The chain has TRBV4-2 and TRBJ2-1; 8 bases are a match to TRBD2. Sequencing was done on a sample of blood. The CDR3 here is CASSQGRLAGSYNEQFF. The CDR3 nucleotides read TGTGCCAGCAGCCAGGGCCGATTAGCGGGGTCCTACAATGAGCAGTTCTTC.